This TCR beta chain came from a study of T cell responses to AZD1222 COVID-19 vaccine. General study results and limits: Mostly white British, mostly female donors; authors suggested clonal diversity may be underestimated. Of the AZD1222 recipients, only 5 to 7 were seropositive at baseline. Repertoire sampling was restricted to post-peak T cell response timepoints.

As for this clone: Its target is unknown.

The V gene lost 2 bases and the J gene lost 1 base, with 9 bases spanning the gap. The CDR3 contains 16 residues. In germline, CDR1 is MNHEY, CDR2 SMNVEV (reference sequence). Assay: immunoSEQ multiplex PCR; the TCRdb copy retains only in-frame clones and omits some. The table has 120,000 to 150,000 clones, approximately 90% seen once. The V gene is TRBV27, the J gene TRBJ1-6; no firm D call. Sequenced here: peripheral blood, sampled on day 0 of AZD1222 vaccination. This clonotype originated in an adult in good health. This CDR3 is CASSLVKGSYNSPLHF. The CDR3 region has the DNA TGTGCCAGCAGTTTAGTGAAGGGATCCTATAATTCACCCCTCCACTTT.